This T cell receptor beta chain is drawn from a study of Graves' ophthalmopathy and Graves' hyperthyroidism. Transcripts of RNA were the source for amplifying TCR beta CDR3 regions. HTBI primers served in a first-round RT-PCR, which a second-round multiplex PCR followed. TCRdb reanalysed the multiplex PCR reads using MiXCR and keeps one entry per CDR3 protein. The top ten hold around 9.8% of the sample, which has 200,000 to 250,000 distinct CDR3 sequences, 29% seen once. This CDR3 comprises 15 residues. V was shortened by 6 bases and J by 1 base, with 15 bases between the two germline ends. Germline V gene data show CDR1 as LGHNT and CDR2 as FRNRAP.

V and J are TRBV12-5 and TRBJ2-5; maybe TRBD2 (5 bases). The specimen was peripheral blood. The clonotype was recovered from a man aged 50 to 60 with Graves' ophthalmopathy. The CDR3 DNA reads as TGTGCTAGTGGCCCGGGGATGTGGGGCCAAGAGACCCAGTACTTC. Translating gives CASGPGMWGQETQYF.